A single sample is the source of the 5 T cell receptor beta chains below, sequenced in a study of T cell responses to AZD1222 COVID-19 vaccine (dated by TCRdb to the early 2020s). The time point label of this sample denotes: baseline before first vaccination. Library preparation was by the immunoSEQ multiplex PCR assay. TCRdb holds this immuneACCESS table with in-frame rearrangements only. Some clones are missing; in checked studies, unresolved V genes explain under half, and the rest has no known cause. A total of under 200,000 clones appear in this sample, 90% of them only once. The ten top clones hold about 1.6% of the sample. The specimen was peripheral blood, collected on day 0 of AZD1222 vaccination. These receptors originate from an adult in good health.

This chain connects TRBV7-2 to TRBJ1-1; D unresolved. Germline assignment: CDR1 SGHTA and CDR2 FQGNSA. The CDR3 spans 14 residues. V was pared by 5 bases and J by 4 bases, with 14 bases between. In DNA form, the CDR3 reads TGTGCCAGCAGCCTTACCTTAGATGGCACTGAAGCTTTCTTT. Amino acid sequence: CASSLTLDGTEAFF.

This chain uses TRBV29-1 with TRBJ2-2, with D perhaps matching TRBD1 (8 bases). Germline CDR1 SQVTM, CDR2 ANQGSEA. CDR3 length: 14 residues. V gave up 8 bases and J gave up 4 bases, with 17 bases separating them. The DNA of the CDR3 is TGCAGCACAGGGGGGGAGTATTTCACCGGGGAGCTGTTTTTT. It yields the protein CSTGGEYFTGELFF.

The J gene is TRBJ1-6, the V gene TRBV28; D is possibly TRBD1 (5 bases). This CDR3 is built from 16 residues. CDR1 is MDHEN, CDR2 SYDVKM, per germline. The ends were cut back, 3 bases at V and 1 base at J, with 10 bases in the middle. CDR3: CASSFETDSYNSPLHF. DNA for the CDR3: TGTGCCAGCAGTTTCGAGACAGATTCCTATAATTCACCCCTCCACTTT.

This chain joins TRBV5-6 and TRBJ2-7; D tentatively reads TRBD1 or TRBD2 (5 bases each). In germline, CDR1 is SGHDT, CDR2 YYEEEE. There are 15 residues in the CDR3. Trimming took off 4 bases at V and 1 base at J, with 15 bases between the two ends. CDR3 residues: CASSQDSQGSYEQYF. For the CDR3, the DNA is TGTGCCAGCAGCCAGGACTCCCAGGGATCCTACGAGCAGTACTTC.

The chain is built from TRBV29-1 and TRBJ1-1; maybe TRBD1 (5 bases). The ends were cut back, 2 bases at V and 3 bases at J, with 7 bases in the middle. Per germline, CDR1 SQVTM and CDR2 ANQGSEA. This CDR3 is built from 12 residues. The CDR3 DNA sequence: TGCAGCGTTGAACTGGGGGACACTGAAGCTTTCTTT. Encoded protein: CSVELGDTEAFF.